The clone carrying this TCR beta chain was seen repeatedly, ten times or more. Its antigen is undetermined. Patients chosen for sequencing had shown CD8+CD57+ cell expansion by flow cytometry. The cohort consisted entirely of patients having severe acquired aplastic anemia. Blood was sampled before the patients had received any therapy. These data come from a study of CD8+CD57+ T cells in acquired aplastic anemia. Study details: Mean DNA quantity obtained from sorted CD4+ and CD8+ cells was 3 to 3.5 ug.

CDR1 and CDR2 from the germline V gene are SNHLY and FYNNEI. V was cut by 8 bases and J by 5 bases, with 15 bases left in between. The CDR3 extends over 13 amino acids. Genomic DNA acted as the template from which TCR beta VDJ combination and CDR3 sequence profiling were carried out. TCRdb itself ran the reads through MiXCR, one entry per CDR3 protein. The data contain 150,000 to 200,000 distinct CDR3 sequences, approximately 48% of them singletons. Study-wide results and limits: In common between the patients and the controls were nearly 30 CD8+ CDR3 sequences.

Sequenced sample: sorted CD4+, CD8+, or CD8+CD57+ T cells (not recorded which) from PBMCs. The source is a human donor with aplastic anemia. The chain employs TRBV2 and TRBJ1-1; no reliable D call. Written as DNA, the CDR3 is TGTGCCAGCTTGACGGTTCCGGGGACTGAAGCTTTCTTT. Its protein product is CASLTVPGTEAFF.